These T cell receptor beta chains were read from a single sample in a study of T-cell reconstitution after alpha-beta-depleted transplantation in children. TCRdb reprocessed the PCR reads with MiXCR, giving one entry per CDR3 protein. The sample lists about 210,000 distinct CDR3 sequences, around a sixth occurring once. Sequencing was performed on PBMCs, mostly from graft donor cells, taken 360 days after TCRalphabeta/CD19-depleted stem cell transplant. Receptor source: a male patient under 10 years old who had a stem cell transplant for acute lymphoblastic leukemia, so the T cells may come from the graft donor. Both conserved end residues are part of each CDR3. A D gene is named only where the DNA matches it firmly. Clone size is given for some rows only: seen once, a few or many times, or a class if the clone is expanded.

cdr3_aa cdr3_nt d_call j_call clone_size v_call
CASSLKTRGTEAFF TGTGCCAGCAGCTTAAAGACCCGAGGCACTGAAGCTTTCTTT NA TRBJ1-1 NA TRBV7-2
CASSSQGGLGGANVLTF TGTGCCAGCAGTTCACAGGGTGGTTTGGGGGGGGCCAACGTCCTGACTTTC NA TRBJ2-6 NA TRBV27
CASSYSTRDSRETQYF TGTGCCAGCAGTTACTCGACTAGGGACAGTCGGGAGACCCAGTACTTC NA TRBJ2-5 few TRBV6-5
CASSFGTTNTEAFF TGCGCCAGCAGCTTCGGGACCACGAACACTGAAGCTTTCTTT NA TRBJ1-1 few TRBV5-1
CASSLMKATNEKLFF TGTGCCAGCAGCCTGATGAAGGCAACTAATGAAAAACTGTTTTTT NA TRBJ1-4 few TRBV11-2
CASRRKGQGNTEAFF TGTGCCAGCAGGAGAAAAGGACAGGGGAACACTGAAGCTTTCTTT TRBD1 TRBJ1-1 NA TRBV7-2
CSARTGATQRSTDTQYF TGCAGTGCGCGGACAGGGGCTACACAAAGGTCCACAGATACGCAGTATTTT TRBD1 TRBJ2-3 once TRBV20-1
CASSRTDYNEQFF TGTGCCAGCTCACGGACAGATTACAATGAGCAGTTCTTC NA TRBJ2-1 NA TRBV18
CASSLSTGVNGYTF TGTGCCAGCAGTCTCTCCACAGGGGTTAATGGCTACACCTTC TRBD1 TRBJ1-2 few TRBV27
CATMDRGSTTDTQYF TGTGCCACCATGGACAGGGGCTCGACCACAGATACGCAGTATTTT TRBD1 TRBJ2-3 many TRBV24-1
CSVDRQGSSGEKLFF TGCAGTGTTGACCGGCAGGGGTCGTCGGGTGAAAAACTGTTTTTT NA TRBJ1-4 few TRBV20-1
CASRRRLAGGNIQYF TGTGCCAGCAGGCGACGACTAGCGGGGGGGAACATTCAGTACTTC TRBD2 TRBJ2-4 NA TRBV28
CASSLGRRTDTQYF TGTGCCAGCAGCTTAGGGAGGCGCACAGATACGCAGTATTTT NA TRBJ2-3 few TRBV7-4
CASSPLTLYNEQFF TGTGCCAGCAGCCCCTTGACCCTCTACAATGAGCAGTTCTTC NA TRBJ2-1 once TRBV3-1
CASSFTAAPGGSYEQYF TGCGCCAGCAGCTTCACGGCAGCCCCGGGTGGGTCCTACGAGCAGTACTTC NA TRBJ2-7 few TRBV5-1